Shown below are 10 T cell receptor beta chains from a single sample sequenced in a study of blood T cell repertoires in COVID-19. This table comes from immunoSEQ multiplex PCR, and its TCRdb copy is limited to in-frame clones, with some not included. The sample has 150,000 or so clones, around 80% seen once. Input material: peripheral blood. The origin of the receptors is a human donor with acute or convalescent COVID-19. The donor label of this sample is uncertain.

The chain uses TRBV27 and TRBJ2-3; D gene ambiguous. Trimming removed 1 base at V and 3 bases at J, with 8 bases between. The CDR3 runs 14 residues. Germline loops: CDR1 MNHEY, CDR2 SMNVEV (reference sequence). In nucleotides, the CDR3 is TGTGCCAGCAGTTTATTACTAAGGACAGATACGCAGTATTTT. Residues: CASSLLLRTDTQYF.

This chain links TRBV5-1 with TRBJ2-7, with TRBD1 matching over 8 bases. Germline V gene lookup returns CDR1 SGHRS and CDR2 YFSETQ. V gave up 5 bases and J gave up 1 base; unmatched junction bases: 11. There are 16 residues in the CDR3. The CDR3, as DNA: TGCGCCAGCAGTCCCCGCAGGGGGCCCACGTCCTACGAGCAGTACTTC. This translates into CASSPRRGPTSYEQYF.

The chain uses TRBV6-5 and TRBJ2-5, with a weak D call TRBD2 (5 bases). This CDR3 spans 12 amino acids. Germline values: CDR1 MNHEY, CDR2 SVGAGI. Trimming shortened V by 8 bases and J by 1 base, and 8 bases separated the two germline ends. The CDR3 reads CASAAVQETQYF. The CDR3 DNA follows: TGTGCCAGCGCAGCGGTCCAAGAGACCCAGTACTTC.

A word on this clone: Other nucleotide sequences in the sample specify the same CDR3. The chain is built from TRBV27 and TRBJ2-7, with 9 bases fitting TRBD1. J was trimmed by 1 base and V by 3 bases; bases with no gene match: 10. CDR1 is MNHEY and CDR2 is SMNVEV in the germline V gene (reference sequence). The CDR3 runs 17 residues. The CDR3 reads CASSLWGPGQGSYEQYF. The CDR3 coding sequence is TGTGCCAGCAGTTTGTGGGGCCCGGGACAGGGATCCTACGAGCAGTACTTC.

This clone has just a few counts. The rearrangement joins TRBV11-3 to TRBJ2-3; D is unresolved. The CDR3 consists of 12 residues. V dropped 2 bases and J dropped 2 bases, with 2 bases sitting between them. Germline-derived CDR1 and CDR2 are SGHNT and YENEEA. The CDR3 protein is CASSLHTDTQYF. CDR3 coding DNA: TGTGCCAGCAGCTTACACACAGATACGCAGTATTTT.

The rearrangement uses TRBV25-1 and TRBJ1-2; D is uncertain. The V end lost 1 base, the J end lost 5 bases, and 8 bases lay between the germline ends. Germline CDR1 and CDR2: MGHDK and SYGVNS. This CDR3 comprises 13 residues. CDR3 DNA sequence: TGTGCCAGCAGTGAATCCCAGGTTTATGGCTACACCTTC. Protein sequence: CASSESQVYGYTF.

The chain has TRBV4-1 and TRBJ1-2, with D uncertain. The germline gives CDR1 MGHRA, CDR2 YSYEKL. V lost 3 bases to trimming and J lost 0 bases, with 14 bases between them. The CDR3 sequence is 16 residues long. CDR3 sequence (DNA): TGCGCCAGCAGCCAGGTCCCCCAGGCAACTAACTATGGCTACACCTTC. It yields the protein CASSQVPQATNYGYTF.

The chain is built from TRBV2 and TRBJ1-4; 7 nucleotides match TRBD1. The CDR3 consists of 14 residues. CDR1 is SNHLY and CDR2 is FYNNEI in the germline V gene. Germline trimming cut 8 bases from V and 5 bases from J; bases unmatched to any gene: 8. DNA for the CDR3: TGTGCCAGCCCTACAGGGGAAGGGAATGAAAAACTGTTTTTT. Translation gives CASPTGEGNEKLFF.

The rearrangement links TRBV18 to TRBJ1-6, with TRBD1 matching over 7 bases. With V trimmed by 4 bases and J by 8 bases, 11 bases remained unmatched. Germline-derived CDR1 and CDR2 are KGHSH and LQKENI. CDR3 length: 16 amino acids. The CDR3 spells CASSQDLQGIDSPLHF. CDR3 nucleotides: TGTGCCAGCTCACAAGACTTACAGGGGATCGATTCACCCCTCCACTTT. Supplemented by reference TRBV18 and TRBJ1-6, the full variable domain reads NAGVMQNPRHLVRRRGQEARLRCSPMKGHSHVYWYRQLPEEGLKFMVYLQKENIIDESGMPKERFSAEFPKEGPSILRIQQVVRGDSAAYFCASSQDLQGIDSPLHFGNGTRLTVT.

The V and J genes are TRBV2 and TRBJ1-1; D remains unclear. V was clipped by 1 base and J by 1 base, with 10 bases between them. The CDR3 is 15 residues long. The V gene's germline CDR1 is SNHLY and CDR2 FYNNEI. CDR3 in DNA: TGTGCCAGCAGTGAAGTGTGGGGAGAGAACACTGAAGCTTTCTTT. Amino acid sequence: CASSEVWGENTEAFF.